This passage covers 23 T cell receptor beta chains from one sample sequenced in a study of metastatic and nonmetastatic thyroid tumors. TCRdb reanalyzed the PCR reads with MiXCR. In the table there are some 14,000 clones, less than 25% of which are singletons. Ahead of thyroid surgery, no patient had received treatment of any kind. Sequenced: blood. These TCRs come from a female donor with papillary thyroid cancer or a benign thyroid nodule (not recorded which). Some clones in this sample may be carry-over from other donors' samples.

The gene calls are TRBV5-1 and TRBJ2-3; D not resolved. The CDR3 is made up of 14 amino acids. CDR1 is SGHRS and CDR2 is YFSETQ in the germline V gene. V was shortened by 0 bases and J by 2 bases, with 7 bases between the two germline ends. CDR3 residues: CASSLANHTDTQYF. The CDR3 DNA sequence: TGCGCCAGCAGCTTGGCAAATCACACAGATACGCAGTATTTT.

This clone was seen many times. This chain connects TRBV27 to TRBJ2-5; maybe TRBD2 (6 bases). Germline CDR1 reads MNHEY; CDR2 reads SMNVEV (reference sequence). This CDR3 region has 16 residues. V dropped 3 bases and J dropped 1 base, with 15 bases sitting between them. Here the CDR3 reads CASSLVGTPLQETQYF. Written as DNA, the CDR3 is TGTGCCAGCAGTTTGGTCGGGACTCCCCTCCAAGAGACCCAGTACTTC.

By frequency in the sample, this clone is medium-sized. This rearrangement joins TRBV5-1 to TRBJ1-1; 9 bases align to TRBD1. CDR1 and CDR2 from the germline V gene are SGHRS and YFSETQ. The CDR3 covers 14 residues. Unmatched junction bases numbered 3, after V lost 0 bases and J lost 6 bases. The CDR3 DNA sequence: TGCGCCAGCAGCTTGGGACAGGGGGTCGCTGAAGCTTTCTTT. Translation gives CASSLGQGVAEAFF.

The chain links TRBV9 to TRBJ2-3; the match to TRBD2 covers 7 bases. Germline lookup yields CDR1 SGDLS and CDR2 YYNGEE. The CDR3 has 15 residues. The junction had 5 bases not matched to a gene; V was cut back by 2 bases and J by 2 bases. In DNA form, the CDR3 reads TGTGCCAGCAGCGTCCCAGCGGGATTCACAGATACGCAGTATTTT. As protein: CASSVPAGFTDTQYF.

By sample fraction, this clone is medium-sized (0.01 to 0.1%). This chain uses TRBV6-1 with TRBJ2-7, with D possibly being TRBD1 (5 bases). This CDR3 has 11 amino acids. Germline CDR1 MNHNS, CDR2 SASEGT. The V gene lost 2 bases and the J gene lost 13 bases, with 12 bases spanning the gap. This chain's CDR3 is CASSEYQGSYF. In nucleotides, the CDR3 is TGTGCCAGCAGTGAATATCAGGGTAGCTACTTC.

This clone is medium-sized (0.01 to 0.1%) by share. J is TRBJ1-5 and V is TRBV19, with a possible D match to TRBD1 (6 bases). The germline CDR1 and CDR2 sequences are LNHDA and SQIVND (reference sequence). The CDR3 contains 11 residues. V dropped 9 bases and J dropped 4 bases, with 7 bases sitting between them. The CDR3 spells CASGTNQPQHF. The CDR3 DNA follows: TGTGCCAGCGGGACAAATCAGCCCCAGCATTTT.

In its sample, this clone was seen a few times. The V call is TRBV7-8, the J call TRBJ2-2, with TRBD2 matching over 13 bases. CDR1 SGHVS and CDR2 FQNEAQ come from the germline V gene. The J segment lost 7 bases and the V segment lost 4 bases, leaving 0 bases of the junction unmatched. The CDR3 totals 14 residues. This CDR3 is CASSWTSGGGELFF. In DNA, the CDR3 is TGTGCCAGCAGCTGGACTAGCGGGGGCGGGGAGCTGTTTTTT.

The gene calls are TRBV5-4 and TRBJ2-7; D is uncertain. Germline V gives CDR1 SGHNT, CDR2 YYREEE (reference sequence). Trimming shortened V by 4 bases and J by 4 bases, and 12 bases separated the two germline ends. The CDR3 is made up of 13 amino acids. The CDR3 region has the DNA TGTGCCAGCAGCGCCGCCGACTCGTACGAGCAGTACTTC. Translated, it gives CASSAADSYEQYF. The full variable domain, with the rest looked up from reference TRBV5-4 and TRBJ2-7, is ETGVTQSPTHLIKTRGQQVTLRCSSQSGHNTVSWYQQALGQGPQFIFQYYREEENGRGNFPPRFSGLQFPNYSSELNVNALELDDSALYLCASSAADSYEQYFGPGTRLTVT.

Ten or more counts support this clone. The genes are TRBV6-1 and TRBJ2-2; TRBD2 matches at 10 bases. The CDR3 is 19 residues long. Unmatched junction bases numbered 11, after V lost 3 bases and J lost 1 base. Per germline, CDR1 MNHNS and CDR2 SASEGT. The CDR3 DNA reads TGTGCCAGCAGTGATCCGAGCGGGGGGGTCTGGGGGAACACCGGGGAGCTGTTTTTT. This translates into CASSDPSGGVWGNTGELFF.

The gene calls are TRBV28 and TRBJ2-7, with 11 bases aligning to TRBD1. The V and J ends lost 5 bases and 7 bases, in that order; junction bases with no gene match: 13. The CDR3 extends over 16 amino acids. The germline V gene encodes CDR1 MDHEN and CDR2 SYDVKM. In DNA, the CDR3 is TGTGCCAGCAGTATAAACCCCGGGACAGGGGGTAAGGAGCAGTACTTC. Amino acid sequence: CASSINPGTGGKEQYF.

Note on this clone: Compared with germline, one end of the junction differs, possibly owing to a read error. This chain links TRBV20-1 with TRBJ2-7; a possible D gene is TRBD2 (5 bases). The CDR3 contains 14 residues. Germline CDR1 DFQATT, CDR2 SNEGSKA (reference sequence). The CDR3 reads CSARVRWRDYDQYF. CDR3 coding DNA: TGCAGTGCTAGGGTCAGGTGGCGCGACTACGATCAGTACTTC.

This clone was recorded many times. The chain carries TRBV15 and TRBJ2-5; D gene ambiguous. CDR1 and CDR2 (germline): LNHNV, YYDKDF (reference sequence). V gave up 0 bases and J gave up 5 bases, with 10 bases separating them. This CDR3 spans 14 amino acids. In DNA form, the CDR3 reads TGTGCCACCAGCAGAGACTCGAGAAAGGAGACCCAGTACTTC. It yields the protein CATSRDSRKETQYF.

In nucleotides, the CDR3 is TGCAGTGCTAGAGCTTTTGCGAACACTGAAGCTTTCTTT. Amino acids: CSARAFANTEAFF. J is TRBJ1-1 and V is TRBV20-1; D gene uncertain. In germline, CDR1 is DFQATT, CDR2 SNEGSKA (reference sequence). V lost 1 base and J lost 1, with 7 bases in between. The CDR3 consists of 13 residues.

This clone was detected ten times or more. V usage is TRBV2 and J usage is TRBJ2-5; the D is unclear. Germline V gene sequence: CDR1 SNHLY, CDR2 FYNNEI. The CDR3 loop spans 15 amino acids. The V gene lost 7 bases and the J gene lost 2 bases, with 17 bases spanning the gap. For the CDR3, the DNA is TGTGCCAGCATTCATCCCGTGATACAACAAGAGACCCAGTACTTC. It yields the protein CASIHPVIQQETQYF.

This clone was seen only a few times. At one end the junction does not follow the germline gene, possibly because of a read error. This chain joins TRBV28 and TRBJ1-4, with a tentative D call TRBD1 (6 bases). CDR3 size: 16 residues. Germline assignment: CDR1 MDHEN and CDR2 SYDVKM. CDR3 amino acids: CVSSQLWTATNEKLFF. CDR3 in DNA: TGTGTCAGCAGCCAACTCTGGACAGCAACTAATGAAAAACTGTTTTTT.

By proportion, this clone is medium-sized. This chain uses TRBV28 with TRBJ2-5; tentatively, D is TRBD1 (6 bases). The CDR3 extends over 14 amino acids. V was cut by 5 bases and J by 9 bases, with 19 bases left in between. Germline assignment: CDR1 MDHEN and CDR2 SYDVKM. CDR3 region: CASSTSWGPFAQYF. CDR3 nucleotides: TGTGCCAGCAGTACAAGTTGGGGGCCCTTTGCCCAGTACTTC.

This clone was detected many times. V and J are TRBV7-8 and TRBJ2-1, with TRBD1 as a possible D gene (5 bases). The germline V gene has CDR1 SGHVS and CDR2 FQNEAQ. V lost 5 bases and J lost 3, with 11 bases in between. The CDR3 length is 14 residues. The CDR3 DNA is TGTGCCAGCAGCCCGTGGGGCCACTACAATGAGCAGTTCTTC. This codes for CASSPWGHYNEQFF.

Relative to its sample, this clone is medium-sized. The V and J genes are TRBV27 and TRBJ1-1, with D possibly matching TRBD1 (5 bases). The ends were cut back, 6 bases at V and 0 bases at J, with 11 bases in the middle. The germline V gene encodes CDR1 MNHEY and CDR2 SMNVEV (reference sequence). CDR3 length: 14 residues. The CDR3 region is CASRRQTMNTEAFF. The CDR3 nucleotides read TGTGCCAGCAGAAGACAGACCATGAACACTGAAGCTTTCTTT.

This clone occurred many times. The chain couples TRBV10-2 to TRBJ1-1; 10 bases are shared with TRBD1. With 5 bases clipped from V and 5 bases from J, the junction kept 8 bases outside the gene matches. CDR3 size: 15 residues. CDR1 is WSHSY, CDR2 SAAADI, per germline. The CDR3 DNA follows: TGCGCCAGCAGTTTCTTCCGGACAGGGGGTACTGAAGCTTTCTTT. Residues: CASSFFRTGGTEAFF.

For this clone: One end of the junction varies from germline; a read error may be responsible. CDR3 amino acids: CVSSLGHRTNTVELFF. As DNA, the CDR3 is TGTGTCAGCAGCTTAGGTCACAGGACGAACACCGTGGAGCTGTTTTTT. V usage is TRBV11-1 and J usage is TRBJ2-2, with D maybe TRBD1 (5 bases). The CDR3 sequence is 16 residues long. Germline values: CDR1 SGHAT, CDR2 FQDESV (reference sequence).

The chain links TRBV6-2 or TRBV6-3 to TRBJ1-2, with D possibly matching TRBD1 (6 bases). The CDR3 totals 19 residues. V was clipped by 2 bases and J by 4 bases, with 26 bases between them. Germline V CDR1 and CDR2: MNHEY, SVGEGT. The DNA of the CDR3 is TGTGCCAGCAGTTACGAAGGCTCCCTGGGCGGGGGCGCAGGCTATGGCTACACCTTC. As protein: CASSYEGSLGGGAGYGYTF.

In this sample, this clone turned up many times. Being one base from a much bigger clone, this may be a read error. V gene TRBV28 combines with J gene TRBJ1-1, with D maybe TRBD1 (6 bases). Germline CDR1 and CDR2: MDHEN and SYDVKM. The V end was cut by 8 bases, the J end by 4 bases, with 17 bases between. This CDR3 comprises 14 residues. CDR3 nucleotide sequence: TGTGCCAGCCTAACAGGGCAGATAAGCACTGAAGCTTTCTTT. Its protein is CASLTGQISTEAFF.

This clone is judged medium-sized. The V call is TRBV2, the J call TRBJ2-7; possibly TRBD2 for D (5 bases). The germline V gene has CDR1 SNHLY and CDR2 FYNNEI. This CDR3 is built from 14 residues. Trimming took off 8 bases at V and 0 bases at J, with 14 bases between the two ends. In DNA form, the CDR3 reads TGTGCCAGCCAGAGGTCAGGAGGCTCCTACGAGCAGTACTTC. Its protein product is CASQRSGGSYEQYF.